This is a list of T cell receptor beta chains from one sample in a study of blood T cell repertoires in COVID-19. This table comes from immunoSEQ multiplex PCR, and its TCRdb copy is limited to in-frame clones, with some not included. Of 230,000 or so clones in the sample, 80% to 85% were seen once. Sample: PBMCs or T cells enriched from blood (not recorded which). Source of these receptors: a middle-aged man who had recovered from COVID-19. Both conserved end residues are part of each CDR3. Fields, in order: D gene, V gene, J gene, clone size, CDR3 DNA, CDR3 protein. The D gene is left open where the match is weak. Clone size, where shown, is once, few, many, or a class for clones that have expanded.

NA,TRBV6-5,TRBJ2-7,NA,TGTGCCAGCGGGCGTAGCTCCTACGAGCAGTACTTC,CASGRSSYEQYF
TRBD1,TRBV18,TRBJ1-4,NA,TGTGCCAGCTCACCACCTCTAAGACAGGGCCTTAATGAAAAACTGTTTTTT,CASSPPLRQGLNEKLFF
TRBD1,TRBV18,TRBJ1-2,once,TGTGCCAGCTCCAAACCACAGGACAGGGGGGCCTATGGCTACACCTTC,CASSKPQDRGAYGYTF
TRBD1,TRBV12-5,TRBJ1-2,once,TGTGCTAGTGGATATCGGGACAGTAGATATGGCTACACCTTC,CASGYRDSRYGYTF
NA,TRBV18,TRBJ1-1,few,TGTGCCAGCTCACCAGGCAGGAACACTGAAGCTTTCTTT,CASSPGRNTEAFF
TRBD1,TRBV10-1,TRBJ1-1,NA,TGCGCCAGCAGTGAGGGACAGGGGAACACTGAAGCTTTCTTT,CASSEGQGNTEAFF
TRBD2,TRBV9,TRBJ2-3,NA,TGTGCCAGCAGCGTAGCGGGAGGTATAACAGATACGCAGTATTTT,CASSVAGGITDTQYF
NA,TRBV9,TRBJ1-3,NA,TGTGCCAGCAGCGTAGACCTACGGGGGGCTAGAAACACCATATATTTT,CASSVDLRGARNTIYF
TRBD2,TRBV7-2,TRBJ2-7,NA,TGTGCCAGCAGCCGTAGACTAGCTTACGAGCAGTACTTC,CASSRRLAYEQYF
TRBD1,TRBV2,TRBJ1-1,NA,TGTGCCAGCAGAGAGAGGGGGCCCACTGAAGCTTTCTTT,CASRERGPTEAFF
NA,TRBV5-1,TRBJ2-1,NA,TGCGCCAGCAGCGGCGGTAGCTACAATGAGCAGTTCTTC,CASSGGSYNEQFF
NA,TRBV9,TRBJ1-2,NA,TGTGCCAGCAGCGTATCAGACAGAGATTCTAACTATGGCTACACCTTC,CASSVSDRDSNYGYTF
TRBD2,TRBV5-6,TRBJ2-1,NA,TGTGCCACCACCGGCGGGGGGTCCTACAATGAGCAGTTCTTC,CATTGGGSYNEQFF
TRBD2,TRBV11-2,TRBJ2-7,NA,TGTGCCAGCAGCCCGGGACTAGCGAGCTATTACGAGCAGTACTTC,CASSPGLASYYEQYF
NA,TRBV19,TRBJ2-7,once,TGTGCCACTACCCACGACCCAGGGACCTACGAGCAGTACTTC,CATTHDPGTYEQYF
NA,TRBV12-3/TRBV12-4,TRBJ2-1,NA,TGTGCCAGCAGTTTATGGCGGGGTGAGCAGTTCTTC,CASSLWRGEQFF
NA,TRBV19,TRBJ1-5,NA,TGTGCCAGTAGTATGGAGGGAAACCAGCCCCAGCATTTT,CASSMEGNQPQHF
NA,TRBV5-4,TRBJ2-7,NA,TGTGCCAGCAGCCCCGGACTTCCCAACGAGCAGTACTTC,CASSPGLPNEQYF